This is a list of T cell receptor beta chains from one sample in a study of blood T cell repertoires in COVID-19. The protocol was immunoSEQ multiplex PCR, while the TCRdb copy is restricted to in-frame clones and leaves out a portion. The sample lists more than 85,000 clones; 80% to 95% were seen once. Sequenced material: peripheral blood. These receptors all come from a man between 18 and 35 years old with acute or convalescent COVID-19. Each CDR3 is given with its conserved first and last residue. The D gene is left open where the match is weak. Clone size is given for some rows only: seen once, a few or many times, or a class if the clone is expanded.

CDR3 DNA: TGCGCCAGCAGCCAACAGGAGGGTAGAGTTGAAAAACTGTTTTTT
CDR3 protein: CASSQQEGRVEKLFF
D gene: NA
J gene: TRBJ1-4
clone size: NA
CDR3 length: 15
V gene: TRBV5-1

CDR3 DNA: TGTGCCAGCAGCTCGGACAGGGAGGATTCACCCCTCCACTTT
CDR3 protein: CASSSDREDSPLHF
D gene: TRBD1
J gene: TRBJ1-6
clone size: NA
CDR3 length: 14
V gene: TRBV9

CDR3 DNA: TGTGCCAGTAAGGTAGCGGAAGGACATTCACCCCTCCACTTT
CDR3 protein: CASKVAEGHSPLHF
D gene: NA
J gene: TRBJ1-6
clone size: NA
CDR3 length: 14
V gene: TRBV2

CDR3 DNA: TGTGCCAGTAGTATTAAAGGGGCCCTTGAAGCTTTCTTT
CDR3 protein: CASSIKGALEAFF
D gene: NA
J gene: TRBJ1-1
clone size: NA
CDR3 length: 13
V gene: TRBV19

CDR3 DNA: TGTGCCAGCAGTCGCCCCGGGGGCGGGGGTTCCTCCTACGAGCAGTACTTC
CDR3 protein: CASSRPGGGGSSYEQYF
D gene: NA
J gene: TRBJ2-7
clone size: NA
CDR3 length: 17
V gene: TRBV6-2/TRBV6-3

CDR3 DNA: TGTGCCAGCAGCCTAAGACATTACTCTGGAAACACCATATATTTT
CDR3 protein: CASSLRHYSGNTIYF
D gene: NA
J gene: TRBJ1-3
clone size: NA
CDR3 length: 15
V gene: TRBV5-8

CDR3 DNA: TGTGCCAGCAGCCAAGAAAAGAGCTACACTGAAGCTTTCTTT
CDR3 protein: CASSQEKSYTEAFF
D gene: NA
J gene: TRBJ1-1
clone size: NA
CDR3 length: 14
V gene: TRBV14

CDR3 DNA: TGTGCCTGGGAAGGGACATCTCTATATAATTCACCCCTCCACTTT
CDR3 protein: CAWEGTSLYNSPLHF
D gene: NA
J gene: TRBJ1-6
clone size: NA
CDR3 length: 15
V gene: TRBV30

CDR3 DNA: TGTGCCAGCTCACCACGGACGGGGGGGTTAACAGATACGCAGTATTTT
CDR3 protein: CASSPRTGGLTDTQYF
D gene: TRBD2
J gene: TRBJ2-3
clone size: NA
CDR3 length: 16
V gene: TRBV18

CDR3 DNA: TGTGCCAGCAGCGTTACGACGAATACTGGACTAGCGGGAGGGGTCCCCTACGAGCAGTACTTC
CDR3 protein: CASSVTTNTGLAGGVPYEQYF
D gene: TRBD2
J gene: TRBJ2-7
clone size: few
CDR3 length: 21
V gene: TRBV9

CDR3 DNA: TGTGCACGCCAGGGTCACTCTGGAAACACCATATATTTT
CDR3 protein: CARQGHSGNTIYF
D gene: NA
J gene: TRBJ1-3
clone size: NA
CDR3 length: 13
V gene: TRBV30

CDR3 DNA: TGTGCCAGCAGCTTCGGACAGTACCAAGAGACCCAGTACTTC
CDR3 protein: CASSFGQYQETQYF
D gene: NA
J gene: TRBJ2-5
clone size: NA
CDR3 length: 14
V gene: TRBV11-2

CDR3 DNA: TGTGCCAGCAGCTTAGCCTTGTCGGGACAGCACTATGGCTACACCTTC
CDR3 protein: CASSLALSGQHYGYTF
D gene: TRBD1
J gene: TRBJ1-2
clone size: NA
CDR3 length: 16
V gene: TRBV7-9